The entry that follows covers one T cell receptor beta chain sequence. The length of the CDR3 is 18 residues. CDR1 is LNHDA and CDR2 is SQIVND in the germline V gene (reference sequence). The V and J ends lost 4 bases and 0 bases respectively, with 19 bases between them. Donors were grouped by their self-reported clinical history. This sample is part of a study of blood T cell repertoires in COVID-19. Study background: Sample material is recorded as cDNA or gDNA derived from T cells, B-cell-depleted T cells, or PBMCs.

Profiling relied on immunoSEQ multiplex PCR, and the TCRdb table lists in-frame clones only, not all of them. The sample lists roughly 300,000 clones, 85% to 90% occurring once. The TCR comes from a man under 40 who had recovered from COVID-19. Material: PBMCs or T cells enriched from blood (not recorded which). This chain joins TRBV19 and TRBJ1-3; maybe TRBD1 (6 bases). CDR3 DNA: TGTGCCAGTAGTAGGCCCCTATCACAGGGTAACTCTGGAAACACCATATATTTT. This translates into CASSRPLSQGNSGNTIYF. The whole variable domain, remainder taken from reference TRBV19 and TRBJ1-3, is DGGITQSPKYLFRKEGQNVTLSCEQNLNHDAMYWYRQDPGQGLRLIYYSQIVNDFQKGDIAEGYSVSREKKESFPLTVTSAQKNPTAFYLCASSRPLSQGNSGNTIYFGEGSWLTVV.